The 2 T cell receptor beta chains reported below all come from one sample, sequenced in a study of OX40 agonist ivuxolimab in advanced cancers. Here immunoSEQ multiplex PCR was the method, and the copy in TCRdb shows in-frame clones only, minus some. The sample yields about 56,000 clones, approximately 82% seen once. Sequencing was performed on CD4+ or CD8+ T cells sorted from blood, taken in a trial of the OX40 agonist ivuxolimab. These receptors originate from an adult with an advanced solid tumor such as melanoma, head and neck, liver or kidney cancer.

The chain combines TRBV12-5 with TRBJ2-6; 8 nucleotides align to TRBD1. CDR3 length: 12 amino acids. CDR1 and CDR2 (germline): LGHNT, FRNRAP. The trim removed 1 base at V and 19 bases at J, leaving 6 bases unmatched. CDR3 amino acids: CASGLGTGPKTF. CDR3 sequence (DNA): TGTGCTAGTGGTTTGGGGACAGGGCCCAAAACTTTC.

The chain has TRBV28 and TRBJ1-2, with D maybe TRBD1 (5 bases). V was pared by 3 bases and J by 2 bases, with 13 bases between. The length of the CDR3 is 15 residues. Germline values: CDR1 MDHEN, CDR2 SYDVKM. The CDR3 is CASSFDGGNNYGYTF. The CDR3, as DNA: TGTGCCAGCAGTTTTGATGGGGGAAACAACTATGGCTACACCTTC.